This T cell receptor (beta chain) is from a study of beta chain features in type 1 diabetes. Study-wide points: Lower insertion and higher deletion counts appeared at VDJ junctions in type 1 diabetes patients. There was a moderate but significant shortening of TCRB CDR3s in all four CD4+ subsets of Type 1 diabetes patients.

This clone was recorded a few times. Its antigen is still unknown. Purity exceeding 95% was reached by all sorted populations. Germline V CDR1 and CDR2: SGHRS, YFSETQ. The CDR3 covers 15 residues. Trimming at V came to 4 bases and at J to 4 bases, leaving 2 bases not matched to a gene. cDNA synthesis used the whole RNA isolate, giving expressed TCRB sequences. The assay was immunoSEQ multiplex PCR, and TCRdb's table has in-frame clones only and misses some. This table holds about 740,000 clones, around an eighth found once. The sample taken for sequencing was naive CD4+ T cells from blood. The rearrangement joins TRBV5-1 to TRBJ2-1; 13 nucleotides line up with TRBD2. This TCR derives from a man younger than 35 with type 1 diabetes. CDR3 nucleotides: TGCGCCAGCAGCGGGGGACTAGCGGGGTACAATGAGCAGTTCTTC. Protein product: CASSGGLAGYNEQFF.